These 14 T cell receptor beta chains came from one sample sequenced in a study of blood T cell repertoires in COVID-19. TCRdb's table, derived via immunoSEQ multiplex PCR, lists solely in-frame clones and lacks some. The table lists some 180,000 clones, 79% of them singletons. Specimen: peripheral blood. Receptors originate from a woman between 35 and 50 years old with COVID-19, enrolled during active disease.

The chain's CDR3 is CASSEVINEKLFF. CDR3 DNA sequence: TGTGCCAGCAGTGAAGTTATTAATGAAAAACTGTTTTTT. The rearrangement joins TRBV6-1 to TRBJ1-4, with D unclear. V lost 1 base, J lost 4 bases, and 4 bases lay in between. Germline loops: CDR1 MNHNS, CDR2 SASEGT. The CDR3 is 13 amino acids.

The V and J genes are TRBV5-1 and TRBJ1-4; D possibly corresponds to TRBD1 (6 bases). Trimming removed 0 bases from V and 8 bases from J, with 14 bases in between. This CDR3 comprises 15 residues. Germline assignment: CDR1 SGHRS and CDR2 YFSETQ. The CDR3 is CASSLGVQGNEKLFF. DNA of the CDR3: TGCGCCAGCAGCTTGGGCGTCCAGGGGAACGAAAAACTGTTTTTT.

V is TRBV24-1 and J is TRBJ2-5, with 9 positions matching TRBD2. V shed 7 bases, J shed 5 bases, and the junction held 13 bases outside the gene matches. Germline CDR1 reads KGHDR; CDR2 reads SFDVKD. The CDR3 extends over 16 amino acids. CDR3: CATSPGGGGRGETQYF. In DNA form, the CDR3 reads TGTGCCACCAGCCCTGGCGGGGGGGGCCGAGGGGAGACCCAGTACTTC.

V is TRBV6-4 and J is TRBJ1-6; 10 bases match TRBD1. The J segment lost 7 bases and the V segment lost 5 bases, leaving 2 bases of the junction unmatched. The CDR3 is made up of 14 amino acids. The V gene's germline CDR1 is MRHNA and CDR2 SNTAGT. This CDR3 is CASSPGQGNSPLHF. The CDR3 DNA is TGTGCCAGCAGTCCGGGACAGGGGAATTCACCCCTCCACTTT.

The chain recombines TRBV4-1 with TRBJ2-7; TRBD2 aligns across 7 bases. This CDR3 is built from 15 residues. Germline V gene sequence: CDR1 MGHRA, CDR2 YSYEKL. Germline trimming cut 1 base from V and 3 bases from J; bases unmatched to any gene: 6. CDR3 sequence: CASSQGTRPFYEQYF. DNA for the CDR3: TGCGCCAGCAGCCAAGGGACTAGACCATTCTACGAGCAGTACTTC.

DNA of the CDR3: TGTGCCAGCAGCGTTAGGGGGATGAACACTGAAGCTTTCTTT. Translated: CASSVRGMNTEAFF. The rearrangement links TRBV9 to TRBJ1-1; possibly TRBD1 for D (6 bases). Trimming took off 2 bases at V and 0 bases at J, with 8 bases between the two ends. The V gene's germline CDR1 is SGDLS and CDR2 YYNGEE. The CDR3 loop spans 14 amino acids.

V is TRBV9 and J is TRBJ2-4; 12 bases are a match to TRBD2. The germline gives CDR1 SGDLS, CDR2 YYNGEE. There are 19 residues in the CDR3. V trimming: 2 bases; J trimming: 1 base; junction bases outside the gene matches: 10. Here the CDR3 reads CASSVTSGREVWAKNIQYF. The CDR3 DNA is TGTGCCAGCAGCGTGACTAGCGGGAGAGAGGTTTGGGCCAAAAACATTCAGTACTTC.

The chain couples TRBV20-1 to TRBJ2-7; tentative D call: TRBD1 (5 bases). This CDR3 is 11 amino acids long. Deletions cut 2 bases from V and 5 bases from J, with 7 bases between. Germline assignment: CDR1 DFQATT and CDR2 SNEGSKA (reference sequence). This CDR3 reads CSARQGNEQYF. Written as DNA, the CDR3 is TGCAGTGCTAGACAGGGAAACGAGCAGTACTTC.

This chain links TRBV19 with TRBJ2-7; TRBD1 aligns across 9 bases. V lost 4 bases and J lost 6; bases outside the gene matches: 1. The germline V gene encodes CDR1 LNHDA and CDR2 SQIVND (reference sequence). The CDR3 has 12 amino acids. Written as DNA, the CDR3 is TGTGCCAGTAGTAGGGACAGGGCCGAGCAGTACTTC. Residues: CASSRDRAEQYF.

The gene calls are TRBV24-1 and TRBJ2-1; possible D gene TRBD2, 5 bases. CDR1 is KGHDR, CDR2 SFDVKD, per germline. CDR3 size: 11 residues. The V end was cut by 9 bases, the J end by 7 bases, with 9 bases between. The CDR3: CATQEENEQFF. The CDR3 DNA follows: TGTGCCACCCAGGAGGAAAATGAGCAGTTCTTC.

Of note for this clone: The sample carries other DNA sequences with the same CDR3. The V gene is TRBV5-1, the J gene TRBJ2-3; 9 nucleotides line up with TRBD1. Germline V gives CDR1 SGHRS, CDR2 YFSETQ. The trim removed 2 bases at V and 3 bases at J, leaving 4 bases unmatched. The length of the CDR3 is 15 residues. In DNA, the CDR3 is TGCGCCAGCAGCTTACCGACAGGGGGGACAGATACGCAGTATTTT. It translates to CASSLPTGGTDTQYF. Filled out from reference TRBV5-1 and TRBJ2-3, the complete variable domain reads KAGVTQTPRYLIKTRGQQVTLSCSPISGHRSVSWYQQTPGQGLQFLFEYFSETQRNKGNFPGRFSGRQFSNSRSEMNVSTLELGDSALYLCASSLPTGGTDTQYFGPGTRLTVL.

The chain is built from TRBV7-2 and TRBJ1-2; D might be TRBD1 (6 bases). This CDR3 is 14 amino acids long. Trimming pared 6 bases from V and 4 bases from J, leaving 15 bases between. Germline values: CDR1 SGHTA, CDR2 FQGNSA. The DNA of the CDR3 is TGTGCCAGCAGGCCGGCGGGGGGCAGCTATGGCTACACCTTC. Translating it yields CASRPAGGSYGYTF. The full variable domain, with the rest looked up from reference TRBV7-2 and TRBJ1-2, is GAGVSQSPSNKVTEKGKDVELRCDPISGHTALYWYRQSLGQGLEFLIYFQGNSAPDKSGLPSDRFSAERTGGSVSTLTIQRTQQEDSAVYLCASRPAGGSYGYTFGSGTRLTVV.

As DNA, the CDR3 is TGTGCCAGCAGTGAGGGACAAATTGGGAATCAGCCCCAGCATTTT. Its protein is CASSEGQIGNQPQHF. The chain couples TRBV6-1 to TRBJ1-5; possibly TRBD1 for D (6 bases). The CDR3 runs to 15 residues. CDR1 is MNHNS, CDR2 SASEGT, per germline. The V end lost 3 bases, the J end lost 4 bases, and 13 bases lay between the germline ends.

There are a few counts of this clone. V usage is TRBV5-4 and J usage is TRBJ1-6, with 9 positions matching TRBD1. This CDR3 contains 16 residues. Germline CDR1 SGHNT, CDR2 YYREEE (reference sequence). V trimming: 6 bases; J trimming: 9 bases; junction bases outside the gene matches: 13. The CDR3 loop is CASTSSLTGGVSPLHF. CDR3 DNA: TGTGCCAGCACCTCGTCACTCACAGGGGGCGTTTCACCCCTCCACTTT.